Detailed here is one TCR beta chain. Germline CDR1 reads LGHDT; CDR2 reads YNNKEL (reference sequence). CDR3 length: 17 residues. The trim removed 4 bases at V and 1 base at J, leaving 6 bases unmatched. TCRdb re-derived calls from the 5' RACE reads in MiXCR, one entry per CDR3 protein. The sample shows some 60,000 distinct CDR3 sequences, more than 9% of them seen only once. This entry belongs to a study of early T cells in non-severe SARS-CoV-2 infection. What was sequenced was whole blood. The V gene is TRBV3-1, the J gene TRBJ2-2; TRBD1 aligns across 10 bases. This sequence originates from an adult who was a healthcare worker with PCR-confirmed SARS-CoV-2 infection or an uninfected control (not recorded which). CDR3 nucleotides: TGTGCCAGCAGCCGATACCGGGACAGGGGGAACACCGGGGAGCTGTTTTTT. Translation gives CASSRYRDRGNTGELFF.